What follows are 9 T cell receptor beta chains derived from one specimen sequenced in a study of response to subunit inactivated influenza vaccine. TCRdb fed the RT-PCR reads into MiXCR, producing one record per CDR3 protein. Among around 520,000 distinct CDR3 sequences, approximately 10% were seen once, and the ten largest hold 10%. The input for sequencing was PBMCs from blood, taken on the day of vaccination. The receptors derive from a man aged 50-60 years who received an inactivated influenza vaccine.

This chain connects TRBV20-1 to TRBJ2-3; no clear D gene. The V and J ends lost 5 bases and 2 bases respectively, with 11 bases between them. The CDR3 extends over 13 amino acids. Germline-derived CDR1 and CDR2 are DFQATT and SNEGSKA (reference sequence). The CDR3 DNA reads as TGCAGTGCTCCCGACACCTACACAGATACGCAGTATTTT. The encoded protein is CSAPDTYTDTQYF.

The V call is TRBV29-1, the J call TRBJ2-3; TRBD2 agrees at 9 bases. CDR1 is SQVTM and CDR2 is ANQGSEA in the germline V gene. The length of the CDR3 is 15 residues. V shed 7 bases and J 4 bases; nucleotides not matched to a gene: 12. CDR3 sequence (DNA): TGCAGCGCCCTCGGTAGCGGGAGAGGGTCAGATACGCAGTATTTT. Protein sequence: CSALGSGRGSDTQYF.

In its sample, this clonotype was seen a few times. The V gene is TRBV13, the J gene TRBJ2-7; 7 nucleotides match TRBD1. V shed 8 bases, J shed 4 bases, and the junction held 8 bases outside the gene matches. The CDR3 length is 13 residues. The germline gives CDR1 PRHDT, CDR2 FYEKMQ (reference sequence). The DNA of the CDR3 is TGTGCCAGCTCGAAAAGCAGGGGGTACGAGCAGTACTTC. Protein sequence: CASSKSRGYEQYF.

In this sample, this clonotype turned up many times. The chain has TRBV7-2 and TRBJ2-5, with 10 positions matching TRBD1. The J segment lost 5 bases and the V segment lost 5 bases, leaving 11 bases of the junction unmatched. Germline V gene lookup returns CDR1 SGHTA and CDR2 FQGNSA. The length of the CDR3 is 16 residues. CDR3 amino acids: CASSVTGTGVRETQYF. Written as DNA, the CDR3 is TGTGCCAGCAGCGTAACCGGGACAGGGGTTAGGGAGACCCAGTACTTC.

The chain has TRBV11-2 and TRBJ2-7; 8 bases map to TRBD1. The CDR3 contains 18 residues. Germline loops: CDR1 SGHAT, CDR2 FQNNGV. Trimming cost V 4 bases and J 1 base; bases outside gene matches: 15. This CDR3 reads CASSSQGARSEFSYEQYF. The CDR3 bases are TGTGCCAGCAGCTCTCAGGGGGCACGGAGTGAGTTTTCCTACGAGCAGTACTTC.

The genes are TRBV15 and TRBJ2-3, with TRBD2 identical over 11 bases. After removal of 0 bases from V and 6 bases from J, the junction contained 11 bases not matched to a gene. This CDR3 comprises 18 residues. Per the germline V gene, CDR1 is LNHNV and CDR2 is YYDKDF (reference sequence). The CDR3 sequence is CATSRDRVAGGPRDTQYF. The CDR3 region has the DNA TGTGCCACCAGCAGAGATCGGGTAGCGGGGGGGCCTCGGGATACGCAGTATTTT.

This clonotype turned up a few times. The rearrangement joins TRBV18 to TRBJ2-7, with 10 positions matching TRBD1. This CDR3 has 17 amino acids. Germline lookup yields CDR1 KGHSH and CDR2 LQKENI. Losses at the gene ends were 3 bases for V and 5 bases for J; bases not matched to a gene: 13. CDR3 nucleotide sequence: TGTGCCAGCTCACCTATCCCCCCGGGACAGGGGAGCCACGAGCAGTACTTC. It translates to CASSPIPPGQGSHEQYF.

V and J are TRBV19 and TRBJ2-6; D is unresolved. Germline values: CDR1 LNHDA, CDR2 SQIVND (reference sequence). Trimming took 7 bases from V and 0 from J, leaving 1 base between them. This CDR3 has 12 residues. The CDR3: CASNSGANVLTF. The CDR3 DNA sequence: TGTGCCAGTAACTCTGGGGCCAACGTCCTGACTTTC.

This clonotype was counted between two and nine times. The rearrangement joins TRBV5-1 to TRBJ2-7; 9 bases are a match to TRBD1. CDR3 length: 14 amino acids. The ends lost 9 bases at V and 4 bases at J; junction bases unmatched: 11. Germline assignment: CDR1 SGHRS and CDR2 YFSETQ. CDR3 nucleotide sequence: TGCGCCAAAATCCGGGACAGGGCTCCGTACGAGCAGTACTTC. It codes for CAKIRDRAPYEQYF. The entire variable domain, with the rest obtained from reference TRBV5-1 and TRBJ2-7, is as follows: KAGVTQTPRYLIKTRGQQVTLSCSPISGHRSVSWYQQTPGQGLQFLFEYFSETQRNKGNFPGRFSGRQFSNSRSEMNVSTLELGDSALYLCAKIRDRAPYEQYFGPGTRLTVT.